These 31 T cell receptor beta chains share one sample of origin, sequenced in a study of T cell responses to AZD1222 COVID-19 vaccine. Only in-frame clones appear in the TCRdb table, and some are missing; sequencing was by immunoSEQ multiplex PCR. The top ten clones hold around 1% of a sample with fewer than 200,000 clones, approximately 90% of them seen once. The source was peripheral blood, collected 28 days after the second AZD1222 dose. These receptor sequences come from an adult who received the AZD1222 COVID-19 vaccine.

This chain joins TRBV5-5 and TRBJ2-1; 12 positions agree with TRBD2. Germline CDR1 is SGHKS and CDR2 is YYEKEE (reference sequence). Trimming took 4 bases from V and 7 from J; bases not matched to a gene: 12. There are 17 residues in the CDR3. CDR3 residues: CASSAPLAGGHRNEQFF. CDR3 coding DNA: TGTGCCAGCAGCGCACCTCTAGCGGGGGGGCACAGGAATGAGCAGTTCTTC.

This clone came up a few times. The V gene is TRBV3-1 (or the pseudogene TRBV3-2), the J gene TRBJ1-3; weak D call: TRBD1 (5 bases). This CDR3 is built from 16 residues. Germline CDR1 and CDR2: LGHDT and YNNKEL (reference sequence). V was pared by 5 bases and J by 0 bases, with 14 bases between. The CDR3 DNA reads as TGTGCCAGCAGCTACCGGGACGGGCTCTCTGGAAACACCATATATTTT. It specifies CASSYRDGLSGNTIYF.

This sequence joins TRBV10-2 and TRBJ2-3; TRBD2 matches at 11 bases. Germline loops: CDR1 WSHSY, CDR2 SAAADI. The CDR3 extends over 17 amino acids. V lost 6 bases and J lost 4; bases outside the gene matches: 12. CDR3 nucleotides: TGCGCCAGCAGACAGAGCTGGATTAGCGGGGGGGCAGATACGCAGTATTTT. It is translated as CASRQSWISGGADTQYF.

This chain connects TRBV5-1 to TRBJ1-1; the D is unclear. The germline CDR1 and CDR2 sequences are SGHRS and YFSETQ. With 4 bases removed from V and 0 bases from J, the gap between germline ends came to 10 bases. The CDR3 totals 14 residues. The CDR3 nucleotides are TGCGCCAGCAGCATCGACGGTATGAACACTGAAGCTTTCTTT. Translated, it gives CASSIDGMNTEAFF.

V and J are TRBV5-8 and TRBJ1-1; D gene unclear. Germline CDR1 and CDR2: SGHTS and YDEGEE. The CDR3 runs to 9 residues. Trimming took 7 bases from V and 11 from J, leaving 9 bases between them. CDR3 protein: CASLTAAFF. The CDR3 DNA reads as TGTGCCAGCCTAACGGCTGCTTTCTTT.

The chain combines TRBV29-1 with TRBJ2-1; D not certain. Trimming took off 2 bases at V and 6 bases at J, with 11 bases between the two ends. The germline CDR1 and CDR2 sequences are SQVTM and ANQGSEA. This CDR3 contains 13 residues. CDR3 sequence: CSVEPGPGNEQFF. The CDR3, as DNA: TGCAGCGTTGAACCTGGGCCGGGCAATGAGCAGTTCTTC.

The V call is TRBV4-3, the J call TRBJ2-2; D is unclear. This CDR3 comprises 14 residues. Germline CDR1 and CDR2: LGHNA and YSLEER. Trimming removed 3 bases from V and 6 bases from J, with 11 bases in between. CDR3 nucleotide sequence: TGCGCCAGCAGCCATGCAGGTGTTCCCGGGGAGCTGTTTTTT. It yields the protein CASSHAGVPGELFF.

The V call is TRBV19, the J call TRBJ2-3, with 7 bases aligning to TRBD1. V was clipped by 3 bases and J by 0 bases; unmatched bases: 6. The germline CDR1 and CDR2 sequences are LNHDA and SQIVND (reference sequence). This CDR3 region has 16 residues. The CDR3 region has the DNA TGTGCCAGTAGTATCGGGACAGCATCTAGCACAGATACGCAGTATTTT. Its protein is CASSIGTASSTDTQYF.

The genes are TRBV19 and TRBJ1-2; 8 bases line up with TRBD1. Germline V gives CDR1 LNHDA, CDR2 SQIVND (reference sequence). The CDR3 is 14 residues long. Unmatched junction bases numbered 7, after V lost 6 bases and J lost 4 bases. CDR3 residues: CASREPGGVYGYTF. The CDR3 coding sequence is TGTGCCAGTAGAGAACCAGGGGGCGTCTATGGCTACACCTTC.

This chain joins TRBV7-2 and TRBJ2-5, with D possibly being TRBD1 or TRBD2 (6 bases each). There are 14 residues in the CDR3. From germline, CDR1 is SGHTA and CDR2 FQGNSA. The V end lost 2 bases, the J end lost 1 base, and 8 bases lay between the germline ends. The CDR3 protein is CASSLRGVQETQYF. The CDR3 DNA sequence: TGTGCCAGCAGCTTAAGGGGGGTCCAAGAGACCCAGTACTTC. The full variable domain, rest sourced from reference TRBV7-2 and TRBJ2-5, is GAGVSQSPSNKVTEKGKDVELRCDPISGHTALYWYRQSLGQGLEFLIYFQGNSAPDKSGLPSDRFSAERTGGSVSTLTIQRTQQEDSAVYLCASSLRGVQETQYFGPGTRLLVL.

The CDR3: CASSYNGQGAVQPQHF. As DNA, the CDR3 is TGTGCCAGCAGCTACAACGGACAGGGGGCAGTCCAGCCCCAGCATTTT. The chain combines TRBV6-5 with TRBJ1-5; TRBD1 aligns across 11 bases. V trimming: 6 bases; J trimming: 7 bases; junction bases outside the gene matches: 11. The CDR3 is 16 amino acids. Germline CDR1 MNHEY, CDR2 SVGAGI.

The J gene is TRBJ2-1, the V gene TRBV19, with D maybe TRBD1 (6 bases). This CDR3 is built from 15 residues. Trimming removed 5 bases at V and 0 bases at J, with 11 bases between. CDR1 LNHDA and CDR2 SQIVND come from the germline V gene (reference sequence). CDR3 bases: TGTGCCAGTAGTCCGGACAGTGGCTCCTACAATGAGCAGTTCTTC. Amino acids: CASSPDSGSYNEQFF.

The chain carries TRBV4-1 and TRBJ1-5; TRBD1 aligns across 11 bases. Germline CDR1 is MGHRA and CDR2 is YSYEKL. This CDR3 comprises 18 residues. J lost 6 bases, V lost 2 bases, and 12 bases had no gene match. The CDR3 sequence: CASSQWALRGQGAQPQHF. Here the CDR3 DNA reads TGCGCCAGCAGCCAATGGGCACTCCGAGGACAGGGGGCTCAGCCCCAGCATTTT.

The genes are TRBV9 and TRBJ2-3; no reliable D call. V was shortened by 4 bases and J by 2 bases, with 5 bases between the two germline ends. The CDR3 contains 12 residues. CDR1 is SGDLS and CDR2 is YYNGEE in the germline V gene. As DNA, the CDR3 is TGTGCCAGCAGCTCTTACACAGATACGCAGTATTTT. This translates into CASSSYTDTQYF.

This clone was observed a handful of times. The chain links TRBV15 to TRBJ2-7, with 8 positions matching TRBD2. The germline V gene has CDR1 LNHNV and CDR2 YYDKDF (reference sequence). CDR3 length: 16 amino acids. J lost 1 base, V lost 5 bases, and 10 bases had no gene match. CDR3 protein: CATSPREGFSSYEQYF. The CDR3 region has the DNA TGTGCCACCAGCCCCCGGGAGGGCTTTTCGTCCTACGAGCAGTACTTC.

This chain links TRBV4-3 with TRBJ1-6, with a possible D match to TRBD1 (6 bases). Deletions cut 5 bases from V and 0 bases from J, with 8 bases between. CDR3 length: 15 residues. Per germline, CDR1 LGHNA and CDR2 YSLEER. This CDR3 reads CASSGTPSYNSPLHF. CDR3 bases: TGCGCCAGCAGCGGGACACCCTCCTATAATTCACCCCTCCACTTT.

This chain uses TRBV6-5 with TRBJ2-7, with TRBD2 matching over 9 bases. V was clipped by 2 bases and J by 7 bases; unmatched bases: 12. This CDR3 has 16 residues. Per the germline V gene, CDR1 is MNHEY and CDR2 is SVGAGI. The CDR3 DNA reads TGTGCCAGCAGTTACACCCCGACTAGCGGCTGGGGGGAGCAGTACTTC. It encodes CASSYTPTSGWGEQYF.

In its sample, this clone was seen once. The chain joins TRBV7-9 to TRBJ1-1; 7 bases fit TRBD1. Germline CDR1 and CDR2: SEHNR and FQNEAQ (reference sequence). Trimming removed 0 bases from V and 2 bases from J; junction bases left unmatched: 3. The CDR3 is 15 amino acids. In DNA form, the CDR3 reads TGTGCCAGCAGCTTAGCGGGGACAGCTAACACTGAAGCTTTCTTT. Protein sequence: CASSLAGTANTEAFF.

The rearrangement uses TRBV5-6 and TRBJ1-2; TRBD1 matches 8 bases. Germline loops: CDR1 SGHDT, CDR2 YYEEEE. V shed 4 bases and J 3 bases; nucleotides not matched to a gene: 8. The CDR3 runs 15 residues. Here the CDR3 DNA reads TGTGCCAGCAGCCCCCCGACAGGGGCGGACTATGGCTACACCTTC. Its protein is CASSPPTGADYGYTF.

This clone was seen just once. The rearrangement uses TRBV18 and TRBJ1-1; the match to TRBD1 covers 9 bases. J was trimmed by 5 bases and V by 3 bases; bases with no gene match: 4. This CDR3 region has 14 residues. Germline lookup yields CDR1 KGHSH and CDR2 LQKENI. The CDR3 nucleotides read TGTGCCAGCTCACCCGGGACAGGGCTGACTGAAGCTTTCTTT. This codes for CASSPGTGLTEAFF.

The chain uses TRBV2 and TRBJ2-7; the D gene is possibly TRBD1 (5 bases). This CDR3 contains 12 residues. CDR1 and CDR2 (germline): SNHLY, FYNNEI. V gave up 11 bases and J gave up 10 bases, with 21 bases separating them. The CDR3 sequence: CASGWTELLQYF. The CDR3 nucleotides are TGTGCCTCAGGGTGGACGGAGTTGCTTCAGTACTTC.

The gene calls are TRBV3-1 (or the pseudogene TRBV3-2) and TRBJ1-1; no definite D call. Looked up from germline, CDR1 is LGHDT and CDR2 is YNNKEL (reference sequence). The CDR3 contains 15 residues. V shed 4 bases and J shed 0 bases, with 12 bases lying between them. The CDR3 is CASSPPGTLNTEAFF. CDR3 DNA: TGTGCCAGCAGCCCCCCGGGCACCCTGAACACTGAAGCTTTCTTT.

This chain uses TRBV5-1 with TRBJ2-7, with TRBD1 matching over 9 bases. CDR3 length: 14 amino acids. Trimming cost V 6 bases and J 6 bases; bases outside gene matches: 10. Germline V gives CDR1 SGHRS, CDR2 YFSETQ. CDR3 region: CASKRGQGVGEQYF. The CDR3 nucleotides are TGCGCCAGCAAGAGGGGACAGGGAGTGGGCGAGCAGTACTTC.

The rearrangement links TRBV7-9 to TRBJ2-1, with 7 bases identical to TRBD1. This CDR3 is built from 16 residues. V dropped 2 bases and J dropped 2; count of bases not matched to a gene: 6. CDR1 and CDR2 from the germline V gene are SEHNR and FQNEAQ (reference sequence). CDR3 protein: CASSLRGQGAYNEQFF. The DNA of the CDR3 is TGTGCCAGCAGCTTACGTGGGCAGGGGGCCTACAATGAGCAGTTCTTC.

V usage is TRBV7-2 and J usage is TRBJ1-4, with TRBD1 as a possible D gene (5 bases). The V end lost 1 base, the J end lost 8 bases, and 11 bases lay between the germline ends. This CDR3 is built from 14 residues. Per the germline V gene, CDR1 is SGHTA and CDR2 is FQGNSA. The CDR3 DNA sequence: TGTGCCAGCAGCTTAGGGGGGTTGAAGGAAAAACTGTTTTTT. Its translation is CASSLGGLKEKLFF. Full variable domain (missing parts from reference TRBV7-2 and TRBJ1-4): GAGVSQSPSNKVTEKGKDVELRCDPISGHTALYWYRQSLGQGLEFLIYFQGNSAPDKSGLPSDRFSAERTGGSVSTLTIQRTQQEDSAVYLCASSLGGLKEKLFFGSGTQLSVL.

In its sample, this clone was seen once. The CDR3 loop is CSVEDPVVYEQYF. DNA for the CDR3: TGCAGCGTTGAAGATCCAGTGGTCTACGAGCAGTACTTC. This sequence joins TRBV29-1 and TRBJ2-7; unclear D gene. Trimming removed 0 bases at V and 3 bases at J, with 9 bases between. Germline CDR1 is SQVTM and CDR2 is ANQGSEA. This CDR3 comprises 13 residues.

This chain uses TRBV2 with TRBJ1-6, with 9 bases aligning to TRBD1. Germline-derived CDR1 and CDR2 are SNHLY and FYNNEI. This CDR3 comprises 15 residues. The V segment lost 6 bases and the J segment 10 bases; nucleotides outside the gene matches: 10. The CDR3 here is CASSSNRGQGSPLHF. DNA of the CDR3: TGTGCCAGCAGCTCAAACAGGGGGCAAGGATCACCCCTCCACTTT.

The chain links TRBV12-3 or TRBV12-4 to TRBJ1-6; a weak D match, TRBD1 (6 bases). The CDR3 is 13 amino acids. The ends were cut back, 5 bases at V and 10 bases at J, with 12 bases in the middle. This CDR3 is CASSPRDTSPLHF. The CDR3 coding sequence is TGTGCCAGCAGTCCACGGGACACCTCACCCCTCCACTTT.

This clone was seen just once. This chain uses TRBV6-6 with TRBJ2-7, with TRBD1 identical over 10 bases. Germline lookup yields CDR1 MNHNY and CDR2 SVGAGI (reference sequence). There are 15 residues in the CDR3. The J segment lost 4 bases and the V segment lost 6 bases, leaving 9 bases of the junction unmatched. The CDR3: CASSEPGQGSYEQYF. For the CDR3, the DNA is TGTGCCAGCAGCGAGCCGGGACAGGGGTCGTACGAGCAGTACTTC.

This clone appeared a few times. The chain links TRBV11-3 to TRBJ1-2; 8 bases line up with TRBD1. The V and J ends lost 5 bases and 6 bases, in that order; junction bases with no gene match: 14. This CDR3 has 16 residues. The germline CDR1 and CDR2 sequences are SGHNT and YENEEA. This chain's CDR3 is CASSPRGPRPPDGYTF. The CDR3 DNA is TGTGCCAGCAGCCCCAGGGGGCCACGACCCCCGGATGGCTACACCTTC.

The genes are TRBV13 and TRBJ1-1; D not certain. The CDR3 totals 12 residues. Germline V gene sequence: CDR1 PRHDT, CDR2 FYEKMQ (reference sequence). Trimming stripped 9 bases from V and 0 bases from J, with 8 bases between. The CDR3 sequence is CASSYMNTEAFF. As DNA, the CDR3 is TGTGCCAGTTCGTACATGAACACTGAAGCTTTCTTT.